These T cell receptor beta chains were read from a single sample in a study of cytomegalovirus exposure and HLA in healthy donors. Method: immunoSEQ multiplex PCR; TCRdb's copy keeps in-frame clones and lacks some. The sample shows over 150,000 clones, over 70% of them seen only once. Sequencing was carried out using PBMCs. These receptors all come from a male donor in good health and CMV-seronegative. CDR3s include the opening cysteine and the closing phenylalanine or tryptophan. The D gene is left open where the match is weak. Not all rows give a size; the values are once, few, many and, for expanded clones, a class.

V gene: TRBV7-4; D gene: -; J gene: TRBJ1-5; clone size: -; CDR3 DNA: TGTGCCAGCAGCCGCAATCTTCTTGAGATACTAAGCAAGCCCCAGCATTTT; CDR3 protein: CASSRNLLEILSKPQHF
V gene: TRBV18; D gene: TRBD1; J gene: TRBJ1-1; clone size: once; CDR3 DNA: TGTGCCAGCTCACCAGGGGACAGGGGGCATACTGAAGCTTTCTTT; CDR3 protein: CASSPGDRGHTEAFF
V gene: TRBV7-6; D gene: -; J gene: TRBJ2-1; clone size: -; CDR3 DNA: TGTGCCAGCAGCTTTACAGGACAGGAGCAGTTCTTC; CDR3 protein: CASSFTGQEQFF
V gene: TRBV30; D gene: TRBD1; J gene: TRBJ1-4; clone size: -; CDR3 DNA: TGTGCCTGGACGGAGAGGGGGCCGGTGGATGAAAAACTGTTTTTT; CDR3 protein: CAWTERGPVDEKLFF
V gene: TRBV19; D gene: TRBD1; J gene: TRBJ1-5; clone size: -; CDR3 DNA: TGTGCCAGTAGTACACCCGGGACAGGTCGCAATCAGCCCCAGCATTTT; CDR3 protein: CASSTPGTGRNQPQHF
V gene: TRBV2; D gene: TRBD2; J gene: TRBJ2-3; clone size: few; CDR3 DNA: TGTGCCAGCAGTTCAGGACTAGCGGGGGGTTCCACAGATACGCAGTATTTT; CDR3 protein: CASSSGLAGGSTDTQYF
V gene: TRBV11-2; D gene: TRBD1; J gene: TRBJ1-5; clone size: -; CDR3 DNA: TGTGCCAGCAGCTTCGGGACAGGGGGAAATCAGCCCCAGCATTTT; CDR3 protein: CASSFGTGGNQPQHF
V gene: TRBV5-1; D gene: -; J gene: TRBJ2-5; clone size: -; CDR3 DNA: TGCGCCAGCAGCTTGGGTGGAGGGTACCAAGAGACCCAGTACTTC; CDR3 protein: CASSLGGGYQETQYF
V gene: TRBV29-1; D gene: -; J gene: TRBJ2-3; clone size: once; CDR3 DNA: TGCAGCGTTGAGGGGGCCGGCACAGATACGCAGTATTTT; CDR3 protein: CSVEGAGTDTQYF
V gene: TRBV18; D gene: TRBD2; J gene: TRBJ2-7; clone size: -; CDR3 DNA: TGTGCCAGCTCACCTACTAGCGGGGGAAACTACGAGCAGTACTTC; CDR3 protein: CASSPTSGGNYEQYF
V gene: TRBV29-1; D gene: TRBD2; J gene: TRBJ2-1; clone size: -; CDR3 DNA: TGCAGCGGTTGGGGGGGGGACTACAATGAGCAGTTCTTC; CDR3 protein: CSGWGGDYNEQFF
V gene: TRBV10-1; D gene: -; J gene: TRBJ2-3; clone size: -; CDR3 DNA: TGCGCCAGCAGTGAGACCGGGTCAGATACGCAGTATTTT; CDR3 protein: CASSETGSDTQYF
V gene: TRBV7-6; D gene: TRBD2; J gene: TRBJ2-2; clone size: -; CDR3 DNA: TGTGCCAGCAGCTTAGTAGCGGGAGGGGTCGCCGGGGAGCTGTTTTTT; CDR3 protein: CASSLVAGGVAGELFF
V gene: TRBV5-1; D gene: -; J gene: TRBJ2-1; clone size: -; CDR3 DNA: TGCGCCAGCAGCGCAGACTTTGCAGACTACAATGAGCAGTTCTTC; CDR3 protein: CASSADFADYNEQFF
V gene: TRBV30; D gene: -; J gene: TRBJ1-6; clone size: few; CDR3 DNA: TGTGCCTGGAAACTAGCGGTCCGGGGGAAGGATAATTCACCCCTCCACTTT; CDR3 protein: CAWKLAVRGKDNSPLHF
V gene: TRBV7-3; D gene: -; J gene: TRBJ2-1; clone size: once; CDR3 DNA: TGTGCCAGCAGCTTAAGGAGAATACCCAATGAGCAGTTCTTC; CDR3 protein: CASSLRRIPNEQFF